Reported below is one T cell receptor (beta chain). The sample comes from a study of blood T cell repertoires in COVID-19. CDR3 length: 11 amino acids. V was cut by 2 bases and J by 7 bases, with 2 bases left in between. Germline assignment: CDR1 MNHEY and CDR2 SVGEGT. Study processing details: How many nucleated cells were present was estimated from reference gene primer amplification. This table comes from immunoSEQ multiplex PCR, and its TCRdb copy is limited to in-frame clones, with some not included. Clonal size and the V and J genes are those of that table, whereas D and trimming came from the DNA. The sample lists about 300,000 clones, approximately 86% seen once, with 1.3% in the top ten.

This TCR came from a man between 65 and 80 years old with acute or convalescent COVID-19. Input material: peripheral blood. The chain has TRBV6-2 or TRBV6-3 and TRBJ2-2; unclear D gene. The CDR3 is CASSYRGELFF. The CDR3 DNA is TGTGCCAGCAGTTACCGCGGGGAGCTGTTTTTT.